A selection of T cell receptor beta chains follows, all from one sample in a study of shared clonotypes between healthy human individuals. The repertoire was sequenced with immunoSEQ multiplex PCR; TCRdb's copy has only in-frame clones and lacks some. In the table there are under 350,000 clones, around 87% of which are singletons. The sequencing input was memory CD8+ T cells sorted from blood. These TCRs come from a man aged 18 to 35 in good health. The CDR3 runs from the conserved cysteine through the conserved F or W. The order of the fields is CDR3 DNA, CDR3 protein, V gene, J gene, D gene, clone size. D genes are given only for firm matches. Where a row states a size, it is once, few, many or the class of an expanded clone; other rows omit it.

TGTGCCAGCAGTTACTCGGCAGGTCAGCAAGAGACCCAGTACTTC	CASSYSAGQQETQYF	TRBV6-5	TRBJ2-5	NA	NA
TGTGCCAGCAGCAGGGGGACAGGGGGCGGGACAGATACGCAGTATTTT	CASSRGTGGGTDTQYF	TRBV5-4	TRBJ2-3	TRBD1	NA
TGTGCCATCAGTGAGTCTCCAGGGGGTCTCTCTGGGGCCAACGTCCTGACTTTC	CAISESPGGLSGANVLTF	TRBV10-3	TRBJ2-6	TRBD1	many
TGTGCCACCAGGGATTTCTACAATGAGCAGTTCTTC	CATRDFYNEQFF	TRBV19	TRBJ2-1	NA	NA
TGCGCCAGCAGCTTGGTAGGACTAGCGGGAGGGCACCGTTACGAGCAGTACTTC	CASSLVGLAGGHRYEQYF	TRBV5-1	TRBJ2-7	TRBD2	NA
TGCGCCAGCAGTGAGAGTGAGTCCCCCTACGAGCAGTACTTC	CASSESESPYEQYF	TRBV10-1	TRBJ2-7	NA	NA
TGTGCCAGCAGCTTAGGTGGCGGAGGGGGTGAAGCTTTCTTT	CASSLGGGGGEAFF	TRBV7-9	TRBJ1-1	NA	NA
TGTGCCAGCAGCGGCTCAGGGAACTCTGGAAACACCATATATTTT	CASSGSGNSGNTIYF	TRBV5-6	TRBJ1-3	NA	NA
TGTGCCAGCAGACCGAACTCGGCCGTGGACACCATATATTTT	CASRPNSAVDTIYF	TRBV2	TRBJ1-3	NA	NA
TGTGCCAGCAGCGTAGAGGGCTTTGGTGAAGCTTTCTTT	CASSVEGFGEAFF	TRBV9	TRBJ1-1	NA	medium-sized
TGCGCCAGCAGCCTAATACTAGCGCCGAGCTCCTACGAGCAGTACTTC	CASSLILAPSSYEQYF	TRBV4-1	TRBJ2-7	TRBD2	NA
TGTGCCAGAAGCCTTAGTGTCGGGACATCTTTCTCCTACGAGCAGTACTTC	CARSLSVGTSFSYEQYF	TRBV5-3	TRBJ2-7	NA	many
TGTGCCAGCAGCTTGAAGAGGTTTGGGGGTATCCAAGAGACCCAGTACTTC	CASSLKRFGGIQETQYF	TRBV5-6	TRBJ2-5	NA	NA
TGTGCCAGCAGTTTCTTTTGGTACGAGCAGTACTTC	CASSFFWYEQYF	TRBV28	TRBJ2-7	NA	NA
TGTGCCAGCAGTGACACGGGACAGGGGTACAATCAGCCCCAGCATTTT	CASSDTGQGYNQPQHF	TRBV6-1	TRBJ1-5	TRBD1	NA
TGTGCCAGCAGCTTGGCCGTGTTTGGACAGGGGCTTTACGAGCAGTACTTC	CASSLAVFGQGLYEQYF	TRBV5-6	TRBJ2-7	TRBD1	NA
TGTGCCTGGAGTGCTGACAATCAAGAGACCCAGTACTTC	CAWSADNQETQYF	TRBV30	TRBJ2-5	NA	NA
TGTGCCAGCAGCTTGACCTACTCCTACGAGCAGTACTTC	CASSLTYSYEQYF	TRBV5-5	TRBJ2-7	NA	NA
TGTGCCAGCAGCGCATCAGGGGCGGGCTACACCTTC	CASSASGAGYTF	TRBV9	TRBJ1-2	NA	NA
TGTGCCAGCAGTTATGACGCGGAAGGCAACGTCCTGACTTTC	CASSYDAEGNVLTF	TRBV6-5	TRBJ2-6	NA	NA
TGTGCCAGCAGCTCCCGACAGGAAAATACCTATAATTCACCCCTCCACTTT	CASSSRQENTYNSPLHF	TRBV7-9	TRBJ1-6	NA	NA
TGCAGCGTTACCTGGACAGGGGGCTACGAGCAGTACTTC	CSVTWTGGYEQYF	TRBV29-1	TRBJ2-7	TRBD1	NA
TGTGCCAGCCGCTCGTTTGTACTAGCGGGAGGGCCGAGGTACAATGAGCAGTTCTTC	CASRSFVLAGGPRYNEQFF	TRBV11-3	TRBJ2-1	TRBD2	NA
TGTGCCAGCAGTCACAGGGAGACTCTTTATGGCTACACCTTC	CASSHRETLYGYTF	TRBV6-5	TRBJ1-2	NA	NA
TGTGCCAGCAGCGGAGGACTACAGATTAACACCGGGGAGCTGTTTTTT	CASSGGLQINTGELFF	TRBV27	TRBJ2-2	NA	NA
TGTGCCAGCAGCTGGGGGACAGGGCCCTACGAGCAGTACTTC	CASSWGTGPYEQYF	TRBV7-6	TRBJ2-7	TRBD1	NA
TGTGCCAGTAAACGAAATCAGGATCGTCATGAAGCTTTCTTT	CASKRNQDRHEAFF	TRBV5-6	TRBJ1-1	NA	NA
TGTGCCAGCAGTTTAGAGAACAGGGACGAGTATGGCTACACCTTC	CASSLENRDEYGYTF	TRBV28	TRBJ1-2	NA	NA
TGTGCCAGCAACAGTGGTGAAGAGACCCAGTACTTC	CASNSGEETQYF	TRBV9	TRBJ2-5	NA	NA
TGCGCCAGCAGCTACAGGACGGCTGGTCCCTCACCCCTCCACTTT	CASSYRTAGPSPLHF	TRBV5-1	TRBJ1-6	NA	NA
TGTGCCAGCAGTTCCGGACAGGGGAGGGAGACCCAGTACTTC	CASSSGQGRETQYF	TRBV11-2	TRBJ2-5	TRBD1	NA
TGCGCCAGCAGCCCCGACAGATTAACTAATGAAAAACTGTTTTTT	CASSPDRLTNEKLFF	TRBV5-1	TRBJ1-4	NA	once
TGTGCCAGTAGTATATACGGCACAGGGGGCACCTACGAGCAGTACTTC	CASSIYGTGGTYEQYF	TRBV19	TRBJ2-7	TRBD1	NA
TGTGCCAGCAGTTTATTAGGCAGGGGAGGAGGCTACACCTTC	CASSLLGRGGGYTF	TRBV27	TRBJ1-2	NA	NA
TGTGCCAGCAGCTCCCCCCCGCCAGGGGACCCCCCCTACGAGCAGTACTTC	CASSSPPPGDPPYEQYF	TRBV13	TRBJ2-7	NA	NA
TGCGCCAGCAGCCCAAGTGTCGGACAGTATAGCAATCAGCCCCAGCATTTT	CASSPSVGQYSNQPQHF	TRBV4-1	TRBJ1-5	NA	NA